This T cell receptor beta chain was identified during a study of CD8 T cells in ankylosing spondylitis. The CDR3 runs to 16 residues. V was trimmed by 1 base and J by 4 bases, leaving 15 bases between them. Germline lookup yields CDR1 SGHDT and CDR2 YYEEEE. This clonotype was counted between two and nine times. MiXCR, run by TCRdb on the 5' RACE reads, gives a single entry per CDR3 protein. The sample consists of 190,000 or so distinct CDR3 sequences, around 13% of them appearing once. Sequenced: blood, either unsorted or a sorted T cell fraction (not recorded which). The TCR sequence derives from a male donor with ankylosing spondylitis or in good health (not recorded which). V is TRBV5-6 and J is TRBJ1-5; D remains ambiguous. The CDR3 spells CASSLLKAGANQPQHF. As DNA, the CDR3 is TGTGCCAGCAGCTTGTTAAAAGCCGGAGCGAATCAGCCCCAGCATTTT.